The text below deals with one T cell receptor beta chain. Its antigen is currently unknown. Assay: immunoSEQ multiplex PCR; the TCRdb copy retains only in-frame clones and omits some. The data show tens of thousands of clones, more than 85% seen once. These data originate in a study of OX40 agonist ivuxolimab in advanced cancers. The wider study: Patients in the trial were receiving intravenous ivuxolimab every 2 weeks, at doses of 0.01 to 10 mg/kg. Eligibility admitted prior anti-PD-1, anti-PD-L1 or anti-CTLA-4 therapy; about 39% had some.

Study-level findings and limits: Dose levels from 0.1 to 3.0 mg/kg saw CD4+ and CD8+ blood T cells expand clonally by week 6. Averaging showed that CD8+ T cells had more expanded clones than CD4+ did.

Germline CDR1 SGHDN, CDR2 FVKESK. The V segment lost 0 bases and the J segment 11 bases; nucleotides outside the gene matches: 2. This CDR3 comprises 12 residues. The chain combines TRBV14 with TRBJ2-5; TRBD2 matches 8 bases. The origin of this receptor is an adult with an advanced solid tumor such as melanoma, head and neck, liver or kidney cancer. The sample here was CD4+ or CD8+ T cells sorted from blood, taken in a trial of the OX40 agonist ivuxolimab. This chain's CDR3 is CASSQDRGGQYF. DNA of the CDR3: TGTGCCAGCAGCCAAGATCGGGGGGGACAGTACTTC.